Shown below are 30 T cell receptor beta chains from a single sample sequenced in a study of T cell clonality in common variable immunodeficiency. Profiled with immunoSEQ multiplex PCR; TCRdb holds only in-frame clones, not every one. The repertoire yields around 60,000 clones, none seen only once; the top ten contain less than 2%. Material: peripheral blood mononuclear cells. Receptors were obtained from a person between 18 and 75 years old in good health.

This clone was counted many times. The sequenced fragment ends 3 residues before the CDR3 boundary, so the rest is inferred from the germline J gene. The chain links TRBV10-2 to TRBJ1-2, with TRBD1 matching 7 bases. The CDR3 length is 14 residues. Germline V gene data show CDR1 as WSHSY and CDR2 as SAAADI. The CDR3 loop reads CASSAGRGREIYTF. The CDR3 bases that were read are TGCGCCAGCAGTGCGGGGAGGGGGCGTGAAATT.

This clone was picked up many times. CDR3 DNA (partial): TGTGCCAGCAGCCCATACTACAACCGGCTTGTCTATGGC. Protein: CASSPYYNRLVYG. The whole CDR3 protein is CASSPYYNRLVYGYTF. The chain joins TRBV14 to TRBJ1-2; D uncertain. The read falls 3 residues short of the CDR3 end, and the missing part is taken from the germline J gene. V shed 4 bases and J shed 4 bases, with 19 bases lying between them. There are 16 residues in the CDR3. Germline V gene lookup returns CDR1 SGHDN and CDR2 FVKESK.

This clone was found many times. The CDR3 is cut off 3 residues early in the read; its end comes from the germline J gene. The V gene is TRBV20-1, the J gene TRBJ2-5; no clear D gene. V was clipped by 0 bases and J by 5 bases, with 7 bases between them. The germline CDR1 and CDR2 sequences are DFQATT and SNEGSKA (reference sequence). The length of the CDR3 is 12 residues. The sequenced part of the CDR3 DNA is TGCAGTGCTAGAGATTTCCCGGAGACC. It specifies CSARDFPET. The whole CDR3 region reads CSARDFPETQYF.

This clone has a count of ten or more. The CDR3 here is CASTDRGRGGYTF. The part of the CDR3 DNA that was read is TGTGCCAGTACCGACAGGGGGCGAGGTGGC. The chain joins TRBV19 to TRBJ1-2; 10 bases match TRBD1. Read coverage stops 3 residues before the CDR3 terminus; the germline J gene supplies the remainder. Germline V lookup: CDR1 LNHDA, CDR2 SQIVND (reference sequence). V was clipped by 7 bases and J by 7 bases; unmatched bases: 6. The CDR3 consists of 13 residues. Supplemented by reference TRBV19 and TRBJ1-2, the full variable domain reads DGGITQSPKYLFRKEGQNVTLSCEQNLNHDAMYWYRQDPGQGLRLIYYSQIVNDFQKGDIAEGYSVSREKKESFPLTVTSAQKNPTAFYLCASTDRGRGGYTFGSGTRLTVV.

In its sample, this clone was seen many times. The read halts 3 residues ahead of the CDR3 end, with the missing end drawn from the germline J gene. The gene calls are TRBV4-2 and TRBJ1-5; possibly TRBD1 for D (6 bases). The germline V and J ends were trimmed by 1 base and 3 bases, with 16 bases remaining between them. This CDR3 is built from 17 residues. In germline, CDR1 is LGHNA, CDR2 YNFKEQ. Here the CDR3 reads CASSQGEGAGANQPQHF. The covered CDR3 bases are TGTGCCAGCAGCCAAGGCGAGGGAGCAGGGGCCAATCAGCCC.

This clone showed up many times. Read coverage stops 3 residues before the CDR3 terminus; the germline J gene supplies the remainder. The chain uses TRBV5-1 and TRBJ2-2; the match to TRBD1 covers 7 bases. Trimming took 4 bases from V and 5 from J; bases not matched to a gene: 8. Germline V gene sequence: CDR1 SGHRS, CDR2 YFSETQ. This CDR3 has 15 residues. CDR3 sequence: CASSVRQGGTGELFF. Incomplete CDR3 DNA: TGCGCCAGCAGCGTTCGACAGGGTGGGACCGGGGAG.

Many counts were recorded for this clone. The read gets to within 3 residues of the CDR3 end, and the germline J gene fills in the rest. V and J are TRBV10-3 and TRBJ1-2, with a possible D match to TRBD1 (5 bases). Trimming removed 2 bases from V and 1 base from J, with 11 bases in between. The germline CDR1 and CDR2 sequences are ENHRY and SYGVKD. The CDR3 length is 15 residues. The CDR3 is CAISEPGGDNYGYTF. The CDR3 bases that were read are TGTGCCATCAGTGAGCCGGGGGGGGATAACTATGGC.

This clone was counted many times. The read finishes 3 residues shy of the CDR3 end, and the germline J gene is used to complete it. The chain recombines TRBV13 with TRBJ2-1, with D unclear. This CDR3 has 14 residues. Trimming left V 7 bases short and J 2 bases short, with 12 bases between. Germline assignment: CDR1 PRHDT and CDR2 FYEKMQ (reference sequence). The CDR3 sequence is CASTSTQAYNEQFF. Partial CDR3 DNA: TGTGCCAGCACCTCCACACAAGCCTACAATGAG. Together with reference TRBV13 and TRBJ2-1, the CDR3 gives the full variable domain: AAGVIQSPRHLIKEKRETATLKCYPIPRHDTVYWYQQGPGQDPQFLISFYEKMQSDKGSIPDRFSAQQFSDYHSELNMSSLELGDSALYFCASTSTQAYNEQFFGPGTRLTVL.

This clone was seen at least ten times. The read falls 3 residues short of the CDR3 end, and the missing part is taken from the germline J gene. The chain is built from TRBV5-1 and TRBJ2-1; 12 bases map to TRBD2. The length of the CDR3 is 15 residues. The germline V gene encodes CDR1 SGHRS and CDR2 YFSETQ. Trimming cost V 5 bases and J 6 bases; bases outside gene matches: 6. CDR3 residues: CASSLAGGLGNEQFF. The CDR3 bases that were read are TGCGCCAGCAGTCTAGCGGGGGGGCTTGGCAATGAG.

This clone was seen repeatedly, ten times or more. The read finishes 3 residues shy of the CDR3 end, and the germline J gene is used to complete it. The chain couples TRBV19 to TRBJ2-7, with 8 nucleotides matching TRBD2. The V gene's germline CDR1 is LNHDA and CDR2 SQIVND (reference sequence). This CDR3 region has 13 residues. V lost 7 bases to trimming and J lost 3 bases; unmatched junction nucleotides: 5. The CDR3 region is CASNSAGDYEQYF. Partial CDR3 DNA: TGTGCCAGTAATTCAGCGGGGGACTACGAG.

This clone was seen at least ten times. The CDR3 extends 3 residues past the end of the read, so its final part is completed from the germline J gene. This rearrangement joins TRBV7-3 to TRBJ2-2; 9 nucleotides align to TRBD2. The CDR3 runs to 15 residues. J was trimmed by 3 bases and V by 4 bases; bases with no gene match: 3. Germline CDR1 reads SGHTA; CDR2 reads FQGTGA. The CDR3 DNA, read in part, is TGTGCCAGCAGCTCAGCGGGGGGTCACACCGGGGAG. Its translation: CASSSAGGHTGE. The entire CDR3 sequence reads CASSSAGGHTGELFF. Full variable domain (missing parts from reference TRBV7-3 and TRBJ2-2): GAGVSQTPSNKVTEKGKYVELRCDPISGHTALYWYRQSLGQGPEFLIYFQGTGAADDSGLPNDRFFAVRPEGSVSTLKIQRTERGDSAVYLCASSSAGGHTGELFFGEGSRLTVL.

This clone was seen ten or more times. The CDR3 end is not reached by the read, which stops 3 residues before it; the germline J gene fills it in. V gene TRBV18 combines with J gene TRBJ2-1; weak D call: TRBD2 (5 bases). Per the germline V gene, CDR1 is KGHSH and CDR2 is LQKENI. The CDR3 is 15 amino acids. V was clipped by 0 bases and J by 0 bases, with 6 bases between them. The CDR3 reads CASSPPGVSYNEQFF. The covered CDR3 bases are TGTGCCAGCTCACCACCCGGGGTCTCCTACAATGAG.

The sample holds many counts of this clone. The read is 3 residues too short to cover the CDR3 end, so that end is filled in from the germline J gene. V is TRBV19 and J is TRBJ1-4; D gene ambiguous. The V gene lost 7 bases and the J gene lost 0 bases, with 9 bases spanning the gap. CDR1 is LNHDA, CDR2 SQIVND, per germline (reference sequence). CDR3 length: 14 amino acids. This chain's CDR3 is CASNKVATNEKLFF. The CDR3 bases that were read are TGTGCCAGTAATAAGGTGGCAACTAATGAAAAA.

The table lists this clone with many counts. With the read ending 3 residues before the CDR3 end, the germline J gene is used to fill in that end. The rearrangement joins TRBV20-1 to TRBJ1-2, with D tentatively TRBD1 (5 bases). Between the trimmed V and J ends, which lost 0 bases and 4 bases, there was a span of 18 bases. Germline values: CDR1 DFQATT, CDR2 SNEGSKA (reference sequence). The CDR3 is made up of 16 amino acids. The part of the CDR3 DNA that was read is TGCAGTGCTAGAGATCCTAGGCAGGGCGAGTTCTATGGC. Its translation is CSARDPRQGEFYG. The full CDR3 is CSARDPRQGEFYGYTF.

At least ten counts were recorded for this clone. Read coverage stops 3 residues before the CDR3 terminus; the germline J gene supplies the remainder. The rearrangement joins TRBV7-8 to TRBJ2-7; 10 bases match TRBD2. CDR1 is SGHVS, CDR2 FQNEAQ, per germline. The CDR3 covers 16 residues. The V gene end was trimmed by 8 bases and the J gene end by 4 bases; junction bases not matched to a gene: 14. The CDR3 loop is CASASPIAGGPYEQYF. CDR3 DNA, as far as it was read: TGTGCCAGCGCCTCCCCTATAGCGGGAGGCCCGTACGAG.

This clone was seen repeatedly, ten times or more. Read sequence stops 3 residues before the CDR3 end, and the germline J gene provides the missing end. V gene TRBV5-4 combines with J gene TRBJ2-3; 8 nucleotides align to TRBD1. CDR1 and CDR2 from the germline V gene are SGHNT and YYREEE (reference sequence). There are 15 residues in the CDR3. V dropped 4 bases and J dropped 2; count of bases not matched to a gene: 6. The covered CDR3 bases are TGTGCCAGCAGCCCTGACAGGGGTGTCACAGATACG. As protein: CASSPDRGVTDT. The CDR3 reads in full as CASSPDRGVTDTQYF.

This clone was counted ten times or more. The read finishes 3 residues shy of the CDR3 end, and the germline J gene is used to complete it. The V call is TRBV7-7, the J call TRBJ1-4; D unresolved. Germline V CDR1 and CDR2: SSHAT, FNYEAQ (reference sequence). CDR3 length: 14 residues. V lost 2 bases and J lost 0, with 4 bases in between. Incomplete CDR3 DNA: TGTGCCAGCAGCTTATCTCCAACTAATGAAAAA. Residues: CASSLSPTNEK. The whole CDR3 sequence is CASSLSPTNEKLFF. The variable domain in full, with the rest retrieved from reference TRBV7-7 and TRBJ1-4, is GAGVSQSPRYKVTKRGQDVTLRCDPISSHATLYWYQQALGQGPEFLTYFNYEAQPDKSGLPSDRFSAERPEGSISTLTIQRTEQRDSAMYRCASSLSPTNEKLFFGSGTQLSVL.

Many counts were recorded for this clone. The CDR3 end lies 3 residues beyond the end of the read and is filled in from the germline J gene. This sequence joins TRBV29-1 and TRBJ2-2, with D hard to call. This CDR3 has 11 residues. Per the germline V gene, CDR1 is SQVTM and CDR2 is ANQGSEA. The V end lost 7 bases, the J end lost 4 bases, and 7 bases lay between the germline ends. The CDR3 region is CSGGTTGELFF. CDR3 bases read: TGCAGCGGCGGCACCACCGGGGAG.

Many counts were recorded for this clone. The read finishes 3 residues shy of the CDR3 end, and the germline J gene is used to complete it. This sequence joins TRBV7-3 and TRBJ2-1; 7 nucleotides match TRBD2. J lost 4 bases, V lost 6 bases, and 9 bases had no gene match. CDR1 is SGHTA and CDR2 is FQGTGA in the germline V gene. The CDR3 is 15 amino acids. CDR3 DNA, as far as it was read: TGTGCCAGCAGTGCTCGCGGGGGATCTTACAATGAG. Protein product: CASSARGGSYNE. The whole CDR3 is CASSARGGSYNEQFF.

This clone was found a few times. The CDR3 extends 3 residues past the end of the read, so its final part is completed from the germline J gene. This chain uses TRBV6-1 with TRBJ2-7; a weak D match, TRBD1 (7 bases). CDR1 and CDR2 from the germline V gene are MNHNS and SASEGT. This CDR3 comprises 16 residues. Trimming left V 1 base short and J 6 bases short, with 19 bases between. CDR3 loop: CASSEELGGGTCEQYF. The sequenced part of the CDR3 DNA is TGTGCCAGCAGTGAAGAGTTAGGAGGGGGCACCTGCGAG.

There are many counts of this clone. The observed sequence ends 3 residues before the CDR3 terminus, with the missing tail filled in from the germline J gene. V and J are TRBV19 and TRBJ2-5; D is undetermined. In germline, CDR1 is LNHDA, CDR2 SQIVND (reference sequence). There are 16 residues in the CDR3. V shed 5 bases and J shed 1 base, with 17 bases lying between them. CDR3 DNA, as far as it was read: TGTGCCAGTAGTCTACGATCGAAGGGCGCCCAAGAGACC. Translated: CASSLRSKGAQET. The entire CDR3 sequence reads CASSLRSKGAQETQYF.

This clone has more than one count but fewer than ten. With the read ending 3 residues before the CDR3 end, the germline J gene is used to fill in that end. The chain has TRBV2 and TRBJ1-2, with 12 bases aligning to TRBD1. The length of the CDR3 is 14 residues. From germline, CDR1 is SNHLY and CDR2 FYNNEI. The CDR3 loop reads CASSPGQGAYDYTF. CDR3 DNA, as far as it was read: TGTGCCAGCAGTCCGGGACAGGGGGCCTACGAC.

In its sample, this clone was seen many times. The observed sequence ends 3 residues before the CDR3 terminus, with the missing tail filled in from the germline J gene. The rearrangement links TRBV7-2 to TRBJ2-1; weak D call: TRBD2 (6 bases). This CDR3 has 15 amino acids. The ends were cut back, 6 bases at V and 4 bases at J, with 16 bases in the middle. Germline CDR1 and CDR2: SGHTA and FQGNSA. Partial CDR3 DNA: TGTGCCAGCAGAACTTTAACCGGGACTTACAATGAG. Its protein is CASRTLTGTYNE. The CDR3 in full is CASRTLTGTYNEQFF.

This clone appeared many times. Sequencing ends 3 residues short of the CDR3 end; the germline J gene provides the rest. V and J are TRBV7-2 and TRBJ2-3; D may be TRBD2 (5 bases). CDR3 length: 13 amino acids. Germline V gene sequence: CDR1 SGHTA, CDR2 FQGNSA. The DNA read from the CDR3 is TGTGCCAGCAGCTCCAGACTACCTTGGGCG. Its translation is CASSSRLPWA. The entire CDR3 reads CASSSRLPWAQYF.

This clone was picked up many times. Read sequence stops 3 residues before the CDR3 end, and the germline J gene provides the missing end. The chain has TRBV7-8 and TRBJ2-1, with TRBD1 as a possible D gene (6 bases). From germline, CDR1 is SGHVS and CDR2 FQNEAQ. Trimming shortened V by 5 bases and J by 2 bases, and 13 bases separated the two germline ends. The CDR3 covers 15 residues. CDR3 region: CASSERTATYNEQFF. CDR3 DNA (partial): TGTGCCAGCAGCGAAAGGACAGCTACCTACAATGAG.

This clone was observed many times. Read coverage stops 3 residues before the CDR3 terminus; the germline J gene supplies the remainder. The chain links TRBV2 to TRBJ2-1; 10 bases are shared with TRBD2. CDR1 and CDR2 (germline): SNHLY, FYNNEI. The CDR3 consists of 15 residues. V lost 7 bases to trimming and J lost 8 bases; unmatched junction nucleotides: 11. The CDR3: CASTPAGGPYHEQFF. CDR3 DNA, as far as it was read: TGTGCCAGCACTCCAGCGGGAGGGCCATATCATGAG.

This clone was picked up many times. The read falls 3 residues short of the CDR3 end, and the missing part is taken from the germline J gene. The chain is built from TRBV19 and TRBJ1-4, with a possible D match to TRBD1 (6 bases). This CDR3 comprises 12 residues. CDR1 LNHDA and CDR2 SQIVND come from the germline V gene (reference sequence). Deletions cut 7 bases from V and 8 bases from J, with 11 bases between. The part of the CDR3 DNA that was read is TGTGCCAGTAATCAGGGGAGGGAAAAA. This sequence encodes CASNQGREK. The CDR3 in its entirety is CASNQGREKLFF. Drawing the rest from reference TRBV19 and TRBJ1-4, the complete variable domain is DGGITQSPKYLFRKEGQNVTLSCEQNLNHDAMYWYRQDPGQGLRLIYYSQIVNDFQKGDIAEGYSVSREKKESFPLTVTSAQKNPTAFYLCASNQGREKLFFGSGTQLSVL.

The sample holds many counts of this clone. The read finishes 3 residues shy of the CDR3 end, and the germline J gene is used to complete it. The genes are TRBV28 and TRBJ2-7, with TRBD2 matching 9 bases. The length of the CDR3 is 14 residues. CDR1 is MDHEN and CDR2 is SYDVKM in the germline V gene. With V trimmed by 5 bases and J by 1 base, 3 bases remained unmatched. CDR3 bases read: TGTGCCAGCAGTCAGACTAGCGGATCCTACGAG. It encodes CASSQTSGSYE. The CDR3 as a whole reads CASSQTSGSYEQYF.

This clone occurred many times. The CDR3 is cut off 3 residues early in the read; its end comes from the germline J gene. This chain uses TRBV11-2 with TRBJ1-4, with 7 bases lining up with TRBD1. Germline CDR1 SGHAT, CDR2 FQNNGV. The J segment lost 7 bases and the V segment lost 6 bases, leaving 11 bases of the junction unmatched. The CDR3 covers 15 residues. The CDR3 reads CASSNSGTAGEKLFF. CDR3 bases read: TGTGCCAGCAGTAATTCCGGGACAGCGGGTGAAAAA.

This clone was counted many times. The read terminates 3 residues before the CDR3 end, so the remaining end is supplied by the germline J gene. This rearrangement joins TRBV2 to TRBJ2-6, with D maybe TRBD1 (6 bases). This CDR3 is built from 16 residues. Trimming pared 10 bases from V and 2 bases from J, leaving 18 bases between. Germline V CDR1 and CDR2: SNHLY, FYNNEI. CDR3 residues: CAIQGNKGAGANVLTF. Partial CDR3 DNA: TGTGCCATACAGGGAAATAAGGGAGCTGGGGCCAACGTC.